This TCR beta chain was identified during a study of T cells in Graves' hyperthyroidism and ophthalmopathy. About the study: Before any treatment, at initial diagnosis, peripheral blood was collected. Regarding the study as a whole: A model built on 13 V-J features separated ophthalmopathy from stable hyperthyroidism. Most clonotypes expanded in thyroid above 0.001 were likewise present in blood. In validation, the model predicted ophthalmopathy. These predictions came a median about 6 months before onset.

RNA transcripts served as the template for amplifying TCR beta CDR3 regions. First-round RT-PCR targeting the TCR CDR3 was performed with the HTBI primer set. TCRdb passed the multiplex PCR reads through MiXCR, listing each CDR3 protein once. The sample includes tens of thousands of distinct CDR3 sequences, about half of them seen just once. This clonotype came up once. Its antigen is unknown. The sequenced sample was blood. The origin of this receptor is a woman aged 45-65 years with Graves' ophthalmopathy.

CDR3 DNA sequence: TGCAGCGTAGGACTAGCGGGAGGGTCCGGGGAGACCCAGTACTTC. It specifies CSVGLAGGSGETQYF. The rearrangement links TRBV29-1 to TRBJ2-5; TRBD2 matches at 15 bases. V was clipped by 6 bases and J by 5 bases; unmatched bases: 7. The germline CDR1 and CDR2 sequences are SQVTM and ANQGSEA. The CDR3 runs to 15 residues.